Listed below are T cell receptor beta chains from one sample, sequenced in a study of shared clonotypes between healthy human individuals. Assay used: immunoSEQ multiplex PCR; TCRdb lists only in-frame clones, some missing. The sample lists around 350,000 clones, 73% occurring once. Sequencing used memory CD4+ T cells sorted from blood. These receptor sequences come from a man aged 25-45 years in good health. CDR3s include the opening cysteine and the closing phenylalanine or tryptophan. The D gene is left open where the match is weak. Clone size, where shown, is once, few, many, or a class for clones that have expanded.

d_gene | abundance | j_gene | v_gene | CDR3nt | CDR3aa
- | - | TRBJ2-5 | TRBV6-4 | TGTGCCAGCAGGGTGGAGACCCAGTACTTC | CASRVETQYF
- | - | TRBJ1-3 | TRBV9 | TGTGCCAGCAGCGTAGCTCCAACAACAGGGACTTCTGGAAACACCATATATTTT | CASSVAPTTGTSGNTIYF
TRBD2 | - | TRBJ2-1 | TRBV7-6 | TGTGCCAGCAGCGCGACTAGCGGGCGGAATGAGCAGTTCTTC | CASSATSGRNEQFF
- | - | TRBJ1-3 | TRBV14 | TGTGCCAGCACCCAGGGGACTCTCAGAAACACCATATATTTT | CASTQGTLRNTIYF
TRBD1 | - | TRBJ2-1 | TRBV6-1 | TGTGCCAGCAGGAAAGGGACAGGGTACAATGAGCAGTTCTTC | CASRKGTGYNEQFF
- | many | TRBJ2-1 | TRBV14 | TGTGCCAGCAGCAGATACGAACGACAGGATTACAATGAGCAGTTCTTC | CASSRYERQDYNEQFF
- | - | TRBJ2-7 | TRBV5-1 | TGCGCCAGCAGCTTGGGCAGGGACCCACTCGAGCAGTACTTC | CASSLGRDPLEQYF
TRBD1 | few | TRBJ2-1 | TRBV7-9 | TGTGCCAGCAGCTCTCCGGGACAGGGGTTCAATGAGCAGTTCTTC | CASSSPGQGFNEQFF
- | - | TRBJ2-7 | TRBV5-1 | TGCGCCAGCAGCTTGGAGGGGTTTCAGGGATACGAGCAGTACTTC | CASSLEGFQGYEQYF
- | - | TRBJ1-5 | TRBV19 | TGTGCCAGTAGTCGCGCATATAGCAATCAGCCCCAGCATTTT | CASSRAYSNQPQHF
- | - | TRBJ2-2 | TRBV11-2 | TGTGCCAGCAGCCTTAGAGGTGCTTCGGGTTACGGGGAGCTGTTTTTT | CASSLRGASGYGELFF
TRBD1 | - | TRBJ2-3 | TRBV5-6 | TGTGCCAGCAGCTTGGTAAGTACAGGGGACCTTAGCACAGATACGCAGTATTTT | CASSLVSTGDLSTDTQYF
- | - | TRBJ1-1 | TRBV11-2 | TGTGCCAGCAGCTGGCAGGGCGGGAACACTGAAGCTTTCTTT | CASSWQGGNTEAFF
- | - | TRBJ1-5 | TRBV28 | TGTGCCAGCAGGTTTCCCGGGACGGGAGCCGATGGGCCCCAGCATTTT | CASRFPGTGADGPQHF
- | - | TRBJ2-1 | TRBV29-1 | TGCAGCGTTGGGTCAGGGAGGGGGAATGAGCAGTTCTTC | CSVGSGRGNEQFF
- | - | TRBJ1-2 | TRBV9 | TGTGCCAGCAGCGTAACTAGGGGAAATGGCTACACCTTC | CASSVTRGNGYTF
- | - | TRBJ1-4 | TRBV7-9 | TGTGCCAGCAGCGCCATACAAGGGTCCACTAATGAAAAACTGTTTTTT | CASSAIQGSTNEKLFF
- | many | TRBJ2-4 | TRBV15 | TGTGCCACCAGCAGAGAACGAAACAGGGAAAACATTCAGTACTTC | CATSRERNRENIQYF
TRBD1 | - | TRBJ2-3 | TRBV7-9 | TGTGCCAGCAGCTACGGGACAGCAACTGATACGCAGTATTTT | CASSYGTATDTQYF
TRBD1 | - | TRBJ2-5 | TRBV30 | TGTGCCTGGAGTCGGGACAGTCAAGAGACCCAGTACTTC | CAWSRDSQETQYF
- | many | TRBJ2-5 | TRBV30 | TGTGCCTGGAGTCGCCGGCAAGAGACCCAGTACTTC | CAWSRRQETQYF
- | - | TRBJ2-5 | TRBV7-7 | TGTGCCAGCAGCTTGTTACAAGCGGTAGAGACCCAGTACTTC | CASSLLQAVETQYF
- | - | TRBJ1-2 | TRBV19 | TGTGCCAGTAGTATAAAGGCAGACTATGGCTACACCTTC | CASSIKADYGYTF
- | few | TRBJ1-1 | TRBV5-8 | TGTGCCAGCAGCTTAGGTCAGGCGGTTCTTTTGAACACTGAAGCTTTCTTT | CASSLGQAVLLNTEAFF
TRBD1 | - | TRBJ2-3 | TRBV5-5 | TGTGCCAGCAGCTTGAAAAGGGACAGCCCGCAGTATTTT | CASSLKRDSPQYF
- | - | TRBJ2-2 | TRBV7-9 | TGTGCCAGCAGCCCCCTGGGGCCGAACACCGGGGAGCTGTTTTTT | CASSPLGPNTGELFF
- | - | TRBJ2-7 | TRBV10-3 | TGTGCCATCAGCCCGTATCGGGCGCGGACCTACGAGCAGTACTTC | CAISPYRARTYEQYF
TRBD1 | - | TRBJ2-7 | TRBV11-2 | TGTGCCAGCAGCTTACTATCTGACAGGGGTCTCGAGCAGTACTTC | CASSLLSDRGLEQYF
- | many | TRBJ2-7 | TRBV28 | TGTGCCAGCAGCCTACGACAGTCGAAGTCCAAGCAGTACTTC | CASSLRQSKSKQYF
TRBD1 | - | TRBJ2-4 | TRBV28 | TGTGCCAGCACCGGACAGGGGAGTGGGAACATTCAGTACTTC | CASTGQGSGNIQYF
TRBD2 | - | TRBJ2-2 | TRBV19 | TGTGCCAGTAGCGGGAGGGGGAACACCGGGGAGCTGTTTTTT | CASSGRGNTGELFF
TRBD2 | - | TRBJ2-7 | TRBV30 | TGTGCCTGGAGTGACCCCCCGGGACTACCGGGACTAGCGGCCTACGAGCAGTACTTC | CAWSDPPGLPGLAAYEQYF
- | - | TRBJ2-3 | TRBV9 | TGTGCCAGCAGCGTAGAGGGACACAAGGCAGATACGCAGTATTTT | CASSVEGHKADTQYF
TRBD1 | - | TRBJ2-3 | TRBV19 | TGTGCCAGTAGTAAGACAGGGGTTGGGAGCACAGATACGCAGTATTTT | CASSKTGVGSTDTQYF
- | many | TRBJ1-1 | TRBV5-4 | TGTGCCAGCAGCTTGTCGATGAACACTGAAGCTTTCTTT | CASSLSMNTEAFF
- | - | TRBJ2-7 | TRBV5-5 | TGTGCCAGCAGCAGACAGTTCTACCGCGACGAGCAGTACTTC | CASSRQFYRDEQYF
TRBD1 | - | TRBJ2-1 | TRBV6-1 | TGTGCCAGCAGCTACGGGACAGTTCGTGAGCAGTTCTTC | CASSYGTVREQFF
- | - | TRBJ2-2 | TRBV19 | TGTGCCAGTAGTAAAGGACAAACGAACACCGGGGAGCTGTTTTTT | CASSKGQTNTGELFF
- | - | TRBJ2-3 | TRBV5-6 | TGTGCCAGCAGCCCCTCGGACCTCTACACAGATACGCAGTATTTT | CASSPSDLYTDTQYF
TRBD2 | - | TRBJ2-1 | TRBV5-5 | TGTGCCAGCAGCCGTTCGGCAGCTGGCGGGAGTTCCTACAATGAGCAGTTCTTC | CASSRSAAGGSSYNEQFF
- | - | TRBJ1-4 | TRBV9 | TGTGCCAGCAGCCCCCCCGGGCCGGGGAAAGAAAAACTGTTTTTT | CASSPPGPGKEKLFF
- | few | TRBJ2-3 | TRBV28 | TGTGCCAGCAGTTCCGTCACAGATACGCAGTATTTT | CASSSVTDTQYF
- | - | TRBJ2-7 | TRBV9 | TGTGCCAGCAGCGTGGGGGGACATTACGAGCAGTACTTC | CASSVGGHYEQYF
- | few | TRBJ1-2 | TRBV7-6 | TGTGCCAGCAGCTTAGCTCAGGGAGATGGCTACACCTTC | CASSLAQGDGYTF
- | - | TRBJ2-2 | TRBV19 | TGTGCCAGTAGAGGAGGAGAAACCGGGGAGCTGTTTTTT | CASRGGETGELFF
- | many | TRBJ2-5 | TRBV7-9 | TGTGCCAGCAGCTTCGGTTGGGAGACCCAGTACTTC | CASSFGWETQYF
- | many | TRBJ2-4 | TRBV14 | TGTGCCAGCAGCCCGGGGAGCGGAAACATTCAGTACTTC | CASSPGSGNIQYF
TRBD2 | - | TRBJ2-7 | TRBV28 | TGTGCCAGCGCCGGGACTAGCATAAACGAGCAGTACTTC | CASAGTSINEQYF
- | once | TRBJ2-7 | TRBV7-8 | TGTGCCAGCACTCCCGGGGCACGGATATACTTC | CASTPGARIYF
- | - | TRBJ2-4 | TRBV27 | TGTGCCAGCAGTTTATATAGCTCTACCAAAAACATTCAGTACTTC | CASSLYSSTKNIQYF
TRBD1 | - | TRBJ1-1 | TRBV5-4 | TGTGCCAGCAGTACGGTAGGGACAGGCACTGAAGCTTTCTTT | CASSTVGTGTEAFF
- | - | TRBJ2-7 | TRBV7-9 | TGTGCCAGCAGCTTATCTCAGGCGACCTACGAGCAGTACTTC | CASSLSQATYEQYF
TRBD2 | - | TRBJ2-2 | TRBV5-1 | TGCGCCAGCAGCGTGCTAGCGGATACACCCGGGGAGCTGTTTTTT | CASSVLADTPGELFF